Shown below are 10 T cell receptor beta chains from a single sample sequenced in a study of spatial heterogeneity in lung cancer. Findings and caveats of the study: Expanded alpha and beta TCR counts within tumors tracked tumor mutation counts.

TCRdb used MiXCR to reprocess the 5' RACE reads, holding one entry per CDR3 protein. This table has 25,000 to 30,000 distinct CDR3 sequences, 7% to 7.5% appearing once. Time point meaning: sample taken at primary tumor resection. Their antigen targets remain unknown. The sequences come from lung tumor tissue, collected at surgery. The receptors derive from a male donor with early-stage non-small cell lung cancer.

The rearrangement uses TRBV6-2 or TRBV6-3 and TRBJ1-5; D is possibly TRBD1 (6 bases). The CDR3 runs to 15 residues. The V and J ends lost 6 bases and 2 bases respectively, with 14 bases between them. Germline values: CDR1 MNHEY, CDR2 SVGEGT. CDR3 in amino acids: CASSPQGAGNQPQHF. The DNA for the CDR3 is TGTGCCAGCAGCCCACAGGGAGCCGGCAATCAGCCCCAGCATTTT.

This clonotype was seen many times. The J gene is TRBJ1-2, the V gene TRBV4-3; D possibly corresponds to TRBD1 (5 bases). The V end lost 0 bases, the J end lost 0 bases, and 17 bases lay between the germline ends. CDR1 and CDR2 from the germline V gene are LGHNA and YSLEER. The CDR3 has 18 residues. Written as DNA, the CDR3 is TGCGCCAGCAGCCAAGATTGGGGCAGGGCATACGCTAACTATGGCTACACCTTC. As protein: CASSQDWGRAYANYGYTF.

In this sample, this clonotype turned up a few times. The rearrangement uses TRBV20-1 and TRBJ2-7, with D possibly called TRBD1 or TRBD2 (5 bases each). Trimming removed 6 bases from V and 7 bases from J, with 16 bases in between. The CDR3 has 12 residues. CDR1 DFQATT and CDR2 SNEGSKA come from the germline V gene (reference sequence). The CDR3 region is CSALRGGREQYF. CDR3 sequence (DNA): TGCAGTGCCCTACGTGGGGGTCGGGAGCAGTACTTC.

Ten or more counts support this clonotype. The chain is built from TRBV27 and TRBJ2-1, with D possibly called TRBD1 or TRBD2 (6 bases each). This CDR3 has 14 amino acids. Trimming cost V 4 bases and J 5 bases, with 12 bases left between them. CDR1 is MNHEY, CDR2 SMNVEV, per germline (reference sequence). The CDR3 spells CASSSTGRNNEQFF. The DNA of the CDR3 is TGTGCCAGCAGTTCTACAGGGAGGAACAATGAGCAGTTCTTC.

This clonotype was seen ten or more times. The gene calls are TRBV20-1 and TRBJ1-5; 7 bases are shared with TRBD1. This CDR3 is 14 amino acids long. V was clipped by 4 bases and J by 3 bases; unmatched bases: 6. Germline-derived CDR1 and CDR2 are DFQATT and SNEGSKA (reference sequence). The CDR3 sequence is CSATSGTVNQPQHF. In nucleotides, the CDR3 is TGCAGTGCTACCTCCGGGACAGTCAATCAGCCCCAGCATTTT.

Many counts were recorded for this clonotype. The rearrangement links TRBV20-1 to TRBJ1-6; weak D call: TRBD1 (5 bases). The V and J ends lost 0 bases and 0 bases respectively, with 12 bases between them. Germline CDR1 is DFQATT and CDR2 is SNEGSKA (reference sequence). The CDR3 sequence is 17 residues long. CDR3 residues: CSAREGRLSSYNSPLHF. The CDR3 region has the DNA TGCAGTGCTAGAGAGGGACGCCTGAGCTCCTATAATTCACCCCTCCACTTT.

Comments on this clonotype: With a much larger clone just one base away, this may be a read error. It is likely a read error, because the conserved phenylalanine at the end of the CDR3 is missing. This rearrangement joins TRBV7-2 to TRBJ1-2, with 7 nucleotides matching TRBD1. V lost 5 bases and J lost 2; bases outside the gene matches: 5. Germline CDR1 and CDR2: SGHTA and FQGNSA. The CDR3 totals 14 residues. In nucleotides, the CDR3 is TGTGCCAGCAGCCCAGGGACAGTGAACTATGGCTACACCTAC. Protein product: CASSPGTVNYGYTY.

The chain links TRBV5-1 to TRBJ2-7, with 7 bases matching TRBD1. The CDR3 is 15 amino acids. Germline V gene data show CDR1 as SGHRS and CDR2 as YFSETQ. Trimming cost V 5 bases and J 6 bases; bases outside gene matches: 14. The CDR3 DNA reads as TGCGCCAGCAGTCATGATGGGACAGTTGGGCGCGAGCAGTACTTC. It encodes CASSHDGTVGREQYF.

V is TRBV2 and J is TRBJ1-1; D is ambiguous. The CDR3 extends over 10 amino acids. V was cut by 8 bases and J by 0 bases, with 1 base left in between. CDR1 is SNHLY, CDR2 FYNNEI, per germline. The CDR3: CASLNTEAFF. The CDR3, as DNA: TGTGCCAGCCTGAACACTGAAGCTTTCTTT. Looking up the rest from reference TRBV2 and TRBJ1-1 gives the full variable domain: EPEVTQTPSHQVTQMGQEVILRCVPISNHLYFYWYRQILGQKVEFLVSFYNNEISEKSEIFDDQFSVERPDGSNFTLKIRSTKLEDSAMYFCASLNTEAFFGQGTRLTVV.

This clonotype was counted only a few times. The chain joins TRBV4-3 to TRBJ2-5; D remains unclear. Trimming cost V 0 bases and J 0 bases, with 11 bases left between them. The CDR3 sequence is 16 residues long. Germline V gives CDR1 LGHNA, CDR2 YSLEER. The CDR3 protein is CASSQDFPSNQETQYF. For the CDR3, the DNA is TGCGCCAGCAGCCAAGATTTTCCCAGCAACCAAGAGACCCAGTACTTC.